A single sample is the source of the 28 T cell receptor beta chains below, sequenced in a study of cytomegalovirus exposure and HLA in healthy donors. PCR primers comprised 60 Vbeta and 13 Jbeta primers. The protocol was immunoSEQ multiplex PCR, while the TCRdb copy is restricted to in-frame clones and leaves out a portion. The sample carries around 130,000 clones, approximately 77% recorded once. What was sequenced was PBMCs. The receptors stem from an older woman in good health and CMV-seronegative.

This clone was seen a few times. V gene TRBV25-1 combines with J gene TRBJ1-2, with D possibly being TRBD1 (6 bases). Germline CDR1 and CDR2: MGHDK and SYGVNS. The CDR3 contains 15 residues. Trimming stripped 1 base from V and 7 bases from J, with 16 bases between. This chain's CDR3 is CASSESRSGGGGYTF. In DNA, the CDR3 is TGTGCCAGCAGTGAATCTAGGTCTGGGGGCGGTGGCTACACCTTC.

The genes are TRBV5-4 and TRBJ2-7, with D perhaps matching TRBD2 (7 bases). This CDR3 has 14 amino acids. From germline, CDR1 is SGHNT and CDR2 YYREEE (reference sequence). Trimming removed 0 bases from V and 3 bases from J, with 10 bases in between. This CDR3 reads CASSLGRGRYEQYF. CDR3 bases: TGTGCCAGCAGCTTGGGGCGGGGGCGCTACGAGCAGTACTTC. The variable domain in full, with the rest retrieved from reference TRBV5-4 and TRBJ2-7, is ETGVTQSPTHLIKTRGQQVTLRCSSQSGHNTVSWYQQALGQGPQFIFQYYREEENGRGNFPPRFSGLQFPNYSSELNVNALELDDSALYLCASSLGRGRYEQYFGPGTRLTVT.

The J gene is TRBJ1-5, the V gene TRBV6-6; possible D gene TRBD1, 5 bases. Looked up from germline, CDR1 is MNHNY and CDR2 is SVGAGI (reference sequence). The CDR3 runs 13 residues. V was pared by 7 bases and J by 10 bases, with 17 bases between. This CDR3 is CASTNGGSGPQHF. DNA for the CDR3: TGTGCCAGCACCAACGGGGGAAGTGGACCCCAGCATTTT.

This clone was seen once. The chain combines TRBV30 with TRBJ2-5; TRBD1 matches 7 bases. The germline V gene encodes CDR1 GTSNPN and CDR2 SVGIG (reference sequence). This CDR3 is built from 13 residues. J lost 2 bases, V lost 3 bases, and 3 bases had no gene match. Here the CDR3 reads CAWSADRQETQYF. The CDR3 region has the DNA TGTGCCTGGAGCGCGGACAGGCAAGAGACCCAGTACTTC.

This chain uses TRBV19 with TRBJ2-5, with D uncertain. The CDR3 runs 14 residues. Trimming stripped 1 base from V and 1 base from J, with 7 bases between. Germline V gene data show CDR1 as LNHDA and CDR2 as SQIVND (reference sequence). The chain's CDR3 is CASSIVGLQETQYF. The CDR3 bases are TGTGCCAGTAGTATAGTTGGCCTCCAAGAGACCCAGTACTTC.

In nucleotides, the CDR3 is TGTGCCAGTCGCAAGCCAACAGGGGGGGGAGATACGCAGTATTTT. The encoded protein is CASRKPTGGGDTQYF. The J gene is TRBJ2-3, the V gene TRBV19, with TRBD1 as a possible D gene (8 bases). V was cut by 8 bases and J by 5 bases, with 20 bases left in between. CDR1 LNHDA and CDR2 SQIVND come from the germline V gene (reference sequence). This CDR3 comprises 15 residues.

This clone came up a few times. V is TRBV5-4 and J is TRBJ1-2; TRBD1 agrees at 10 bases. The V segment lost 1 base and the J segment 2 bases; nucleotides outside the gene matches: 5. The CDR3 totals 16 residues. CDR1 and CDR2 (germline): SGHNT, YYREEE (reference sequence). For the CDR3, the DNA is TGTGCCAGCAGCTTGTGGGACAGGGGTTCCAACTATGGCTACACCTTC. It specifies CASSLWDRGSNYGYTF. Filled out from reference TRBV5-4 and TRBJ1-2, the complete variable domain reads ETGVTQSPTHLIKTRGQQVTLRCSSQSGHNTVSWYQQALGQGPQFIFQYYREEENGRGNFPPRFSGLQFPNYSSELNVNALELDDSALYLCASSLWDRGSNYGYTFGSGTRLTVV.

V usage is TRBV20-1 and J usage is TRBJ2-7; TRBD1 is a possible D gene (5 bases). Trimming left V 6 bases short and J 4 bases short, with 10 bases between. Germline V gene sequence: CDR1 DFQATT, CDR2 SNEGSKA (reference sequence). The CDR3 spans 11 residues. CDR3 in DNA: TGCAGTGCCAGTGACAGATACGAGCAGTACTTC. Its translation is CSASDRYEQYF.

The chain links TRBV15 to TRBJ1-3; TRBD1 aligns across 8 bases. The CDR3 totals 14 residues. The germline V gene encodes CDR1 LNHNV and CDR2 YYDKDF (reference sequence). Trimming cost V 1 base and J 8 bases; bases outside gene matches: 4. CDR3 DNA sequence: TGTGCCACCAGCAGAGCAGGGGGCGTTTACACCATATATTTT. As protein: CATSRAGGVYTIYF.

This clone was detected only a few times. The chain uses TRBV7-9 and TRBJ2-2; TRBD2 agrees at 10 bases. Per the germline V gene, CDR1 is SEHNR and CDR2 is FQNEAQ (reference sequence). CDR3 size: 16 residues. V lost 4 bases and J lost 3; bases outside the gene matches: 5. The CDR3 sequence: CASSSTSGAYTGELFF. The CDR3 nucleotides are TGTGCCAGCAGCTCCACTAGCGGGGCATACACCGGGGAGCTGTTTTTT.

The chain has TRBV5-6 and TRBJ2-1, with D possibly being TRBD1 (6 bases). The germline V gene encodes CDR1 SGHDT and CDR2 YYEEEE. Trimming cost V 2 bases and J 1 base, with 13 bases left between them. The CDR3 contains 16 residues. The CDR3 sequence is CASSFLRGGSYNEQFF. CDR3 in DNA: TGTGCCAGCAGCTTCCTCAGGGGCGGATCCTACAATGAGCAGTTCTTC.

A remark on this clone: Other DNA sequences of this sample code for an identical CDR3. The chain joins TRBV6-5 to TRBJ2-3, with D perhaps TRBD1 (5 bases). CDR3 length equals 13 residues. From germline, CDR1 is MNHEY and CDR2 SVGAGI. V was clipped by 0 bases and J by 6 bases, with 7 bases between them. The CDR3 region is CASSYSGADTQYF. The CDR3, as DNA: TGTGCCAGCAGTTACTCAGGGGCCGATACGCAGTATTTT.

CDR3 amino acids: CASSVSPEVTDTQYF. DNA for the CDR3: TGCGCCAGCAGTGTTAGCCCCGAGGTCACAGATACGCAGTATTTT. The chain is built from TRBV5-1 and TRBJ2-3, with no clear D. The germline V and J ends were trimmed by 5 bases and 2 bases, with 15 bases remaining between them. CDR1 SGHRS and CDR2 YFSETQ come from the germline V gene. The CDR3 has 15 residues. Combining the CDR3 with reference TRBV5-1 and TRBJ2-3 gives the whole variable domain KAGVTQTPRYLIKTRGQQVTLSCSPISGHRSVSWYQQTPGQGLQFLFEYFSETQRNKGNFPGRFSGRQFSNSRSEMNVSTLELGDSALYLCASSVSPEVTDTQYFGPGTRLTVL.

This clone was recorded once. V usage is TRBV7-2 and J usage is TRBJ2-7, with TRBD2 matching over 9 bases. CDR1 SGHTA and CDR2 FQGNSA come from the germline V gene. The CDR3 runs 16 residues. Trimming at V came to 5 bases and at J to 3 bases, leaving 11 bases not matched to a gene. The chain's CDR3 is CASSGSGTSRRYEQYF. CDR3 DNA: TGTGCCAGCAGCGGATCCGGGACTAGCAGGCGCTACGAGCAGTACTTC.

This clone was seen only a few times. The chain is built from TRBV6-1 and TRBJ2-7; unclear D gene. Germline values: CDR1 MNHNS, CDR2 SASEGT. The CDR3 has 15 residues. V lost 2 bases, J lost 0 bases, and 11 bases lay in between. In DNA, the CDR3 is TGTGCCAGCAGTGAAAGCCTGGAGAGCTCCTACGAGCAGTACTTC. Protein sequence: CASSESLESSYEQYF.

V usage is TRBV2 and J usage is TRBJ2-1; 13 bases are shared with TRBD2. The CDR3 loop spans 15 amino acids. Germline loops: CDR1 SNHLY, CDR2 FYNNEI. Trimming at V came to 6 bases and at J to 9 bases, leaving 8 bases not matched to a gene. CDR3 DNA: TGTGCCAGCAGGGGGACTAGCGGGATGAGGAGTGAGCAGTTCTTC. It translates to CASRGTSGMRSEQFF.

The chain joins TRBV6-5 to TRBJ1-3; 8 nucleotides align to TRBD1. The CDR3 length is 13 residues. Per germline, CDR1 MNHEY and CDR2 SVGAGI. V gave up 8 bases and J gave up 4 bases; unmatched junction bases: 4. CDR3 residues: CASLSGGGNTIYF. Written as DNA, the CDR3 is TGTGCCAGCCTATCAGGGGGCGGAAACACCATATATTTT.

This rearrangement joins TRBV27 to TRBJ1-2; TRBD1 might be the D (6 bases). Germline CDR1 and CDR2: MNHEY and SMNVEV (reference sequence). The CDR3 contains 15 residues. Deletions cut 5 bases from V and 3 bases from J, with 16 bases between. The CDR3: CASSKAGTSYYGYTF. Here the CDR3 DNA reads TGTGCCAGCAGTAAGGCCGGGACATCATACTATGGCTACACCTTC.

V gene TRBV2 combines with J gene TRBJ1-5; D gene unclear. V shed 5 bases and J shed 7 bases, with 15 bases lying between them. Germline CDR1 SNHLY, CDR2 FYNNEI. The CDR3 is 14 amino acids. CDR3 protein: CASSLPEAIQPQHF. The CDR3 nucleotides read TGTGCCAGCAGTCTCCCGGAGGCCATCCAGCCCCAGCATTTT. Based on the CDR3 plus reference TRBV2 and TRBJ1-5, the full variable domain is EPEVTQTPSHQVTQMGQEVILRCVPISNHLYFYWYRQILGQKVEFLVSFYNNEISEKSEIFDDQFSVERPDGSNFTLKIRSTKLEDSAMYFCASSLPEAIQPQHFGDGTRLSIL.

The chain carries TRBV5-1 and TRBJ1-6, with TRBD1 matching 9 bases. V lost 4 bases to trimming and J lost 7 bases; unmatched junction nucleotides: 6. CDR1 and CDR2 (germline): SGHRS, YFSETQ. The CDR3 is 15 amino acids. The CDR3 protein is CASSAGQGPNSPLHF. CDR3 nucleotides: TGCGCCAGCAGCGCCGGACAGGGGCCGAATTCACCCCTCCACTTT.

The J gene is TRBJ2-5, the V gene TRBV7-7; weak D call: TRBD1 (6 bases). Germline V gene lookup returns CDR1 SSHAT and CDR2 FNYEAQ (reference sequence). With 5 bases removed from V and 2 bases from J, the gap between germline ends came to 15 bases. The CDR3 runs 15 residues. CDR3 sequence reads: CASSRIGGPQETQYF. The CDR3 bases are TGTGCCAGCAGCCGTATAGGGGGACCTCAAGAGACCCAGTACTTC.

To note about this clone: A read error may account for a junction end that differs from germline. V usage is TRBV7-9 and J usage is TRBJ2-2, with 12 bases aligning to TRBD1. The length of the CDR3 is 18 residues. Germline loops: CDR1 SEHNR, CDR2 FQNEAQ (reference sequence). CDR3 loop: CSSSHTPGQGANTGELFF. For the CDR3, the DNA is TGTTCCAGCAGCCACACGCCGGGACAGGGGGCAAACACCGGGGAGCTGTTTTTT.

In its sample, this clone was seen a few times. The chain combines TRBV5-4 with TRBJ1-2; TRBD1 is a possible D gene (5 bases). V was shortened by 5 bases and J by 11 bases, with 16 bases between the two germline ends. The CDR3 is made up of 12 amino acids. CDR1 SGHNT and CDR2 YYREEE come from the germline V gene (reference sequence). The CDR3 sequence is CASSGGTVQYTF. The CDR3 nucleotides are TGTGCCAGCAGTGGGGGGACGGTACAATACACCTTC.

This clone turned up a few times. The genes are TRBV5-6 and TRBJ2-5; 7 bases are shared with TRBD1. The CDR3 has 15 amino acids. V lost 0 bases to trimming and J lost 2 bases; unmatched junction nucleotides: 4. In germline, CDR1 is SGHDT, CDR2 YYEEEE. The CDR3 protein is CASSLAGTEQETQYF. Here the CDR3 DNA reads TGTGCCAGCAGCTTGGCCGGGACAGAACAAGAGACCCAGTACTTC.

CDR3 DNA: TGTGCCAGCAGTTTATGGACAGCGGGGTTAAACATTCAGTACTTC. Translated: CASSLWTAGLNIQYF. This chain joins TRBV28 and TRBJ2-4; 7 bases align to TRBD2. V trimming: 0 bases; J trimming: 6 bases; junction bases outside the gene matches: 5. The CDR3 runs to 15 residues. CDR1 is MDHEN and CDR2 is SYDVKM in the germline V gene.

This sequence joins TRBV5-4 and TRBJ1-3, with TRBD1 as a possible D gene (5 bases). From germline, CDR1 is SGHNT and CDR2 YYREEE (reference sequence). Trimming pared 3 bases from V and 5 bases from J, leaving 15 bases between. The CDR3 length is 15 residues. The CDR3 region is CASSSPGDRRNTIYF. CDR3 in DNA: TGTGCCAGCAGCTCGCCGGGGGATAGAAGAAACACCATATATTTT.

This chain connects TRBV28 to TRBJ2-7; 7 bases are shared with TRBD1. CDR3 size: 17 residues. V lost 3 bases, J lost 0 bases, and 11 bases stayed unmatched. The V gene's germline CDR1 is MDHEN and CDR2 SYDVKM. CDR3 region: CASSFGTHRGFSYEQYF. In nucleotides, the CDR3 is TGTGCCAGCAGTTTCGGGACCCACAGGGGCTTCTCCTACGAGCAGTACTTC.

The rearrangement links TRBV2 to TRBJ1-2, with D unclear. This CDR3 contains 13 residues. The ends were cut back, 7 bases at V and 6 bases at J, with 15 bases in the middle. Germline values: CDR1 SNHLY, CDR2 FYNNEI. The CDR3 DNA reads as TGTGCCAGCACCAGTGATTATCGGGATGGCTACACCTTC. It yields the protein CASTSDYRDGYTF.